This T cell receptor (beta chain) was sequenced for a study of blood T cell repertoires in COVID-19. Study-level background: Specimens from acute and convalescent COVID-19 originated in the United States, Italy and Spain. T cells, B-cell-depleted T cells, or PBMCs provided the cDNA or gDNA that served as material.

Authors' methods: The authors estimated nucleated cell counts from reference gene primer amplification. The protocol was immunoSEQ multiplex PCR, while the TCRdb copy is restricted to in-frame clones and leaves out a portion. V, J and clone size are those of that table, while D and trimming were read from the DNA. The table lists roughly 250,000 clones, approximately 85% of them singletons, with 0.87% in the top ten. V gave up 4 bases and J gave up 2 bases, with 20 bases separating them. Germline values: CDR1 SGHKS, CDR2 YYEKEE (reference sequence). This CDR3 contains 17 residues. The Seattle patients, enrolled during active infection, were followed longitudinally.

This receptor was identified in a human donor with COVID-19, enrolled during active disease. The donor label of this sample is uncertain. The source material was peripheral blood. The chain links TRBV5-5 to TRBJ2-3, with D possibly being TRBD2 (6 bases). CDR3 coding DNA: TGTGCCAGCAGCCTGGGGTGGAGGGAGCTAATCACAGATACGCAGTATTTT. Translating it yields CASSLGWRELITDTQYF. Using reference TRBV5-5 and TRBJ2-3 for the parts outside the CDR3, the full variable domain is DAGVTQSPTHLIKTRGQQVTLRCSPISGHKSVSWYQQVLGQGPQFIFQYYEKEERGRGNFPDRFSARQFPNYSSELNVNALLLGDSALYLCASSLGWRELITDTQYFGPGTRLTVL.